This TCR beta chain stems from a study of shared clonotypes between healthy human individuals. Study-level information: Three CD4 naive, three CD4 memory, two CD8 naive and one CD8 memory plate were used per donor.

This clone was counted a single time. The target antigen is unknown. Sequencing was at deep level. The sorted-subset replicate PCRs were given around 0.2 ug DNA, which is roughly 30,000 T cell genomes. Some clones are missing from TCRdb's copy, which holds only in-frame ones; the method was immunoSEQ multiplex PCR. This table holds approximately 2.5 million clones, 90% to 95% found once. Study-level findings and limits: Sequencing depth was expected to affect clonotype sharing among donors.

Sequenced: naive CD4+ T cells sorted from blood. Subset defined: CD45RA+ positively selected. The sequence was collected from a man between 18 and 29 years old in good health.

CDR3 amino acids: CASSQGPSANEQFF. Here the CDR3 DNA reads TGCGCCAGCAGCCAAGGACCTAGCGCGAATGAGCAGTTCTTC. The rearrangement joins TRBV4-3 to TRBJ2-1, with a possible D match to TRBD2 (6 bases). Germline V gene sequence: CDR1 LGHNA, CDR2 YSLEER. The CDR3 runs 14 residues. Between the trimmed V and J ends, which lost 1 base and 7 bases, there was a span of 11 bases.